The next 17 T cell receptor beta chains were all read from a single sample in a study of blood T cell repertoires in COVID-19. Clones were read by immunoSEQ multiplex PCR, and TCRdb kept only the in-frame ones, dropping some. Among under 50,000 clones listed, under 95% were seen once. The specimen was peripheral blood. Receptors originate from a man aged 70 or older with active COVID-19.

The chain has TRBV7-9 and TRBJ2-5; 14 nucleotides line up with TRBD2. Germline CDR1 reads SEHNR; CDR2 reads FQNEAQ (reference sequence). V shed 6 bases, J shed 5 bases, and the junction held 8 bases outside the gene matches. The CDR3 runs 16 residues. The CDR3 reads CASRSSRLAGGETQYF. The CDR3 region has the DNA TGTGCCAGCAGATCTTCTAGACTAGCGGGGGGGGAGACCCAGTACTTC.

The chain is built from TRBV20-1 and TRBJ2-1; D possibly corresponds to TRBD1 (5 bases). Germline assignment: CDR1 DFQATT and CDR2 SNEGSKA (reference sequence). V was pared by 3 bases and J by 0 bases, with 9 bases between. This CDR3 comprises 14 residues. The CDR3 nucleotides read TGCAGTGCTAGTGGCAGGGTCTCCTACAATGAGCAGTTCTTC. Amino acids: CSASGRVSYNEQFF.

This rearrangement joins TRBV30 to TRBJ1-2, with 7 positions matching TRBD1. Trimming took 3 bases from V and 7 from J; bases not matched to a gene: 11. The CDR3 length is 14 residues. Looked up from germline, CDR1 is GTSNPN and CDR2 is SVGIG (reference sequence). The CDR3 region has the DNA TGTGCCTGGAGAGCCGGGACAGCGGTTTCTGGCTACACCTTC. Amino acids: CAWRAGTAVSGYTF.

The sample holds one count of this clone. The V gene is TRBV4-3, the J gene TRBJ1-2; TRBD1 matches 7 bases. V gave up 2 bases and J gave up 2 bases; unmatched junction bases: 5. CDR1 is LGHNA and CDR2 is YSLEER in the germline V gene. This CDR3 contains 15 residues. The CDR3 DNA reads TGCGCCAGCAGCCAATCCGGGACAGCCAACTATGGCTACACCTTC. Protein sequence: CASSQSGTANYGYTF.

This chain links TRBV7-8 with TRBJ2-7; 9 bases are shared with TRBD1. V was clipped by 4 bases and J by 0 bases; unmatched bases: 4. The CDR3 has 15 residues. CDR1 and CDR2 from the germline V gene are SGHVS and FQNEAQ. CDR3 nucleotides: TGTGCCAGCAGCTCCGGGACAGGGCTCTCCTACGAGCAGTACTTC. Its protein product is CASSSGTGLSYEQYF.

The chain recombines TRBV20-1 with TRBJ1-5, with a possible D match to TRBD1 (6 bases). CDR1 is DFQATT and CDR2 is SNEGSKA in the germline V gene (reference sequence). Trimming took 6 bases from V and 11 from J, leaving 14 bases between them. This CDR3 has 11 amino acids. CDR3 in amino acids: CSAGRGSAQHF. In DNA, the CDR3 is TGCAGTGCGGGGAGGGGGTCGGCCCAGCATTTT.

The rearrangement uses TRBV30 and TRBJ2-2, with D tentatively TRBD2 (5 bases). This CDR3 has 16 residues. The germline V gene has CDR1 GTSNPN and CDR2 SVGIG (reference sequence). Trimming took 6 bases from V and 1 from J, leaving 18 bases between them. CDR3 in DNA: TGTGCCTGCTATCGGCCCGGGGAAGGGAACACCGGGGAGCTGTTTTTT. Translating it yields CACYRPGEGNTGELFF. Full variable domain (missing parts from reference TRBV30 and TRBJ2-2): SQTIHQWPATLVQPVGSPLSLECTVEGTSNPNLYWYRQAAGRGLQLLFYSVGIGQISSEVPQNLSASRPQDRQFILSSKKLLLSDSGFYLCACYRPGEGNTGELFFGEGSRLTVL.

CDR3 protein: CASRLGQSYNEQFF. CDR3 coding DNA: TGCGCCAGCAGGCTGGGACAGTCCTACAATGAGCAGTTCTTC. The chain recombines TRBV5-1 with TRBJ2-1; 7 bases are a match to TRBD1. The length of the CDR3 is 14 residues. CDR1 is SGHRS, CDR2 YFSETQ, per germline. V lost 5 bases and J lost 1; bases outside the gene matches: 3.

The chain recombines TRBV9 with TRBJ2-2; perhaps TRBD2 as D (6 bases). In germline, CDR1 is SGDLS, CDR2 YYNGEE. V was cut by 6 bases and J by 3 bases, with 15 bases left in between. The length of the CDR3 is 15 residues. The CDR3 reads CASNPEGRHTGELFF. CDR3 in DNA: TGTGCCAGCAACCCGGAGGGGCGGCACACCGGGGAGCTGTTTTTT.

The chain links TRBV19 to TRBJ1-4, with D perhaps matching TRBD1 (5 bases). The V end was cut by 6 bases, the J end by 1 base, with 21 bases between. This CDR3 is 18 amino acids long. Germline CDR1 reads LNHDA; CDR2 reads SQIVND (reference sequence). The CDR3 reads CASSPVTAPRGTNEKLFF. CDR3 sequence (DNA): TGTGCCAGTAGCCCCGTCACAGCCCCAAGGGGAACTAATGAAAAACTGTTTTTT.

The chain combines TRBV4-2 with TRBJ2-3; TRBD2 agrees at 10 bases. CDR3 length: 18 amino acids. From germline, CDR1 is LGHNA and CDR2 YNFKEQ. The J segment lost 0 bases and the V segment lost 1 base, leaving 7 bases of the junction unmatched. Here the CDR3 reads CASSQVPSGGQSTDTQYF. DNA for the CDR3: TGTGCCAGCAGCCAAGTTCCTAGCGGGGGCCAAAGCACAGATACGCAGTATTTT.

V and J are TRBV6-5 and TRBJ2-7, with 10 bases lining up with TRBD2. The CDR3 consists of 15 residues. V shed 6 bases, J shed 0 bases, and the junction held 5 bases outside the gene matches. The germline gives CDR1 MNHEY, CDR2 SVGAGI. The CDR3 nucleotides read TGTGCCAGCAGGAATAGCGGGGGGATCTCCTACGAGCAGTACTTC. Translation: CASRNSGGISYEQYF.

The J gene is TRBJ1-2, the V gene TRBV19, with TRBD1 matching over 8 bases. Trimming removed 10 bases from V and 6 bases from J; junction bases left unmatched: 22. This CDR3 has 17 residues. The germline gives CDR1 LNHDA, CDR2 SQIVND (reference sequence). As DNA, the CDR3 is TGTGCCACCAAGACTAAACCCAGGGGGCCAAGTTCAGATGGCTACACCTTC. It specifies CATKTKPRGPSSDGYTF.

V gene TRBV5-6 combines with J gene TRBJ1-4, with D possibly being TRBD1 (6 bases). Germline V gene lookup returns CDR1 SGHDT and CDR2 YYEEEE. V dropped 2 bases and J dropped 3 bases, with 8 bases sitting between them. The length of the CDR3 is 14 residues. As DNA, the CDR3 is TGTGCCAGCAGCTTCGGGACACCTAATGAAAAACTGTTTTTT. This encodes CASSFGTPNEKLFF.

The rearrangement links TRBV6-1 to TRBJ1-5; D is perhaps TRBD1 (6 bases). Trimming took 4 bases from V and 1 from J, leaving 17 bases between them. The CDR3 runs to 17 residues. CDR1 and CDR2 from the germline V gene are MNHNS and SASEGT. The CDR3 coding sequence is TGTGCCAGCAGTGGGAATTTAGGGACAAGAAGCAATCAGCCCCAGCATTTT. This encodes CASSGNLGTRSNQPQHF.

The CDR3 loop is CASSLMGQGRGNEQFF. The CDR3 bases are TGCGCCAGCAGCTTGATGGGACAGGGGAGGGGCAATGAGCAGTTCTTC. The genes are TRBV5-1 and TRBJ2-1; 10 bases are shared with TRBD1. V lost 1 base to trimming and J lost 6 bases; unmatched junction nucleotides: 7. The length of the CDR3 is 16 residues. Germline CDR1 and CDR2: SGHRS and YFSETQ.

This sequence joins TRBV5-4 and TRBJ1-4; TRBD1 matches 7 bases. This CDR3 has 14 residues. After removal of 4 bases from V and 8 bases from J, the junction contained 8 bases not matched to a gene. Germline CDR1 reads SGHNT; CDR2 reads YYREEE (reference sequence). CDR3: CASSATGQDEKLFF. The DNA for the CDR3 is TGTGCCAGCAGCGCAACCGGACAGGACGAAAAACTGTTTTTT.